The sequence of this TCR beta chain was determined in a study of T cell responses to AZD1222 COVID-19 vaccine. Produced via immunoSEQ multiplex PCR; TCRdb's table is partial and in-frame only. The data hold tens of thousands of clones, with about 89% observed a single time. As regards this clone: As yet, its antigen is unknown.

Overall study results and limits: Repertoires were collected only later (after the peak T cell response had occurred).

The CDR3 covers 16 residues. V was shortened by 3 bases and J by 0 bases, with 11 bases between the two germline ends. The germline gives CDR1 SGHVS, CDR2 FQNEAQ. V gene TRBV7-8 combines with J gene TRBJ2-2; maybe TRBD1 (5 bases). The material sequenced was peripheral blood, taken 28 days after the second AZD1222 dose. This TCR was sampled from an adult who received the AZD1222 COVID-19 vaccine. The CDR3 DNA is TGTGCCAGCAGCTTCGTCGGACACTCGAACACCGGGGAGCTGTTTTTT. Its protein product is CASSFVGHSNTGELFF. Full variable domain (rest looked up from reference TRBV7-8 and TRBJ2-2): GAGVSQSPRYKVAKRGQDVALRCDPISGHVSLFWYQQALGQGPEFLTYFQNEAQLDKSGLPSDRFFAERPEGSVSTLKIQRTQQEDSAVYLCASSFVGHSNTGELFFGEGSRLTVL.